The clone carrying this TCR beta chain was recorded at least ten times. The antigen remains undetermined. The data derive from a study of breast tumors, draining lymph nodes, adjacent tissues. Study-level points and caveats: The lymph node origin of tumor T cells was framed as consistent with a hypothesis, not demonstrated. Compared with lymph nodes, tumors were less diverse; compared with nontumor tissue, more. Most tumor T cells seemingly derive from lymph node, then expand in tumor.

MiXCR, run by TCRdb on the multiplex PCR reads, gives a single entry per CDR3 protein. The data contain about 130,000 distinct CDR3 sequences, 20% to 25% of them singletons. The lymph nodes were axillary draining lymph nodes from breast cancer patients. The germline V gene has CDR1 MNHNS and CDR2 SASEGT. The CDR3 length is 13 residues. The V segment lost 6 bases and the J segment 7 bases; nucleotides outside the gene matches: 2. The chain has TRBV6-1 and TRBJ2-1, with 11 bases identical to TRBD2. The TCR was taken from a female donor with breast cancer. Some clones in this sample may be carry-over from other donors' samples. Sequencing was done on a sample of axillary lymph node tissue. The CDR3 DNA is TGTGCCAGCAGGGCTAGCGGGAGGAATGAGCAGTTCTTC. Its translation: CASRASGRNEQFF.